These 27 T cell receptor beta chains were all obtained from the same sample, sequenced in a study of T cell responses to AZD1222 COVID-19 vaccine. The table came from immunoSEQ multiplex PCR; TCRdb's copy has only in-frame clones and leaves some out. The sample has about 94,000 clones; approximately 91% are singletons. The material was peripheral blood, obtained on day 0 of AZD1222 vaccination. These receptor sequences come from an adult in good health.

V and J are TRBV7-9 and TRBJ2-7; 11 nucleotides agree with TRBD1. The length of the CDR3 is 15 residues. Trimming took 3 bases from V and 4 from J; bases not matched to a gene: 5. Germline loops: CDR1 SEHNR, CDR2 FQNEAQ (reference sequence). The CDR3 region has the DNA TGTGCCAGCAGCTTCTCCGGGACAGGGGGGTACGAGCAGTACTTC. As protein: CASSFSGTGGYEQYF.

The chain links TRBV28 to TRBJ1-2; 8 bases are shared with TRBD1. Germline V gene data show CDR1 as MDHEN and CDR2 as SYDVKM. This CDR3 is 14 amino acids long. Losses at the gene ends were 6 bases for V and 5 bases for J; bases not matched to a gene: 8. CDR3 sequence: CASRGLDRGYGYTF. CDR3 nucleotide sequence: TGTGCCAGCAGAGGTCTAGACAGGGGATATGGCTACACCTTC.

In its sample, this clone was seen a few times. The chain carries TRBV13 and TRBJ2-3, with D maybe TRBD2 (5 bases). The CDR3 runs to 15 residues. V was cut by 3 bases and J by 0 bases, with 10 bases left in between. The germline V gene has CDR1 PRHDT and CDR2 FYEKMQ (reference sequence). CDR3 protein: CASSFQRYSTDTQYF. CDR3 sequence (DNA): TGTGCCAGCAGCTTCCAGCGGTATAGCACAGATACGCAGTATTTT.

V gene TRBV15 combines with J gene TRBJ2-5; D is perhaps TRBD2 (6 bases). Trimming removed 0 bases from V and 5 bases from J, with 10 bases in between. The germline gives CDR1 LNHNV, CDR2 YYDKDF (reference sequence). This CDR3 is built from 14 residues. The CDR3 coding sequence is TGTGCCACCAGCAGAGACCCAGGGAGGGAGACCCAGTACTTC. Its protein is CATSRDPGRETQYF.

CDR3 sequence (DNA): TGTGCCAGCAGTGACGCCACTTATAGCAATCAGCCCCAGCATTTT. Translation gives CASSDATYSNQPQHF. This chain uses TRBV6-1 with TRBJ1-5, with D unresolved. The germline V gene encodes CDR1 MNHNS and CDR2 SASEGT. CDR3 length: 15 residues. V dropped 3 bases and J dropped 0 bases, with 9 bases sitting between them.

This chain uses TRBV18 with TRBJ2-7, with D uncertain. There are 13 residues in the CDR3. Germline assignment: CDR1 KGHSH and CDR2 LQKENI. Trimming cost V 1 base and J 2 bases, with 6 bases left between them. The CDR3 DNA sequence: TGTGCCAGCTCACCACGTGAGACCTACGAGCAGTACTTC. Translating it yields CASSPRETYEQYF.

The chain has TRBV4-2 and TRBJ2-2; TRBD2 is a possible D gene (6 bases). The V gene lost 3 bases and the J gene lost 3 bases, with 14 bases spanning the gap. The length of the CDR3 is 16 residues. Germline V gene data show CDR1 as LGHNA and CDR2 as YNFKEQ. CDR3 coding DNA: TGTGCCAGCAGCCAGGGCAGAGGAGGGGACACCGGGGAGCTGTTTTTT. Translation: CASSQGRGGDTGELFF.

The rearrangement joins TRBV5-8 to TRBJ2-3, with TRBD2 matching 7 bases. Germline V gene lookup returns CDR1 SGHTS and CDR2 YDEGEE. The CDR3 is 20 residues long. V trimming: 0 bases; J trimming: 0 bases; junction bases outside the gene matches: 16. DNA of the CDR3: TGTGCCAGCAGCTTGGCTTCGCGGGGGATCGCACCCCCTAGCACAGATACGCAGTATTTT. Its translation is CASSLASRGIAPPSTDTQYF.

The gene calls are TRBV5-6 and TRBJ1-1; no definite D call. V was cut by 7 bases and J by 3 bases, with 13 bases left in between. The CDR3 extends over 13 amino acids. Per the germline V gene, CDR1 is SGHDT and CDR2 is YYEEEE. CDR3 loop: CASAVGWDTEAFF. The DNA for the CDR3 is TGTGCCAGCGCCGTGGGGTGGGACACTGAAGCTTTCTTT.

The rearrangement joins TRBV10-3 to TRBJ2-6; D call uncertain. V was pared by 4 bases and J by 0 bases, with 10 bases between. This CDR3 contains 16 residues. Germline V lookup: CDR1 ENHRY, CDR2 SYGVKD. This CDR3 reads CAISGVQGSGANVLTF. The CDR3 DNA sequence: TGTGCCATCAGTGGAGTGCAAGGCTCTGGGGCCAACGTCCTGACTTTC.

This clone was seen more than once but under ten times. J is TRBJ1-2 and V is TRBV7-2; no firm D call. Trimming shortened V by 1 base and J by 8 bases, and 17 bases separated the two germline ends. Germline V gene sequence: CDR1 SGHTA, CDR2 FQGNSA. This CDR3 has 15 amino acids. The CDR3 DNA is TGTGCCAGCAGCTTAGATCCGGGAGCCTCGTGGGGCTACACCTTC. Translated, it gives CASSLDPGASWGYTF. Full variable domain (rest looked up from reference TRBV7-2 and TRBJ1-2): GAGVSQSPSNKVTEKGKDVELRCDPISGHTALYWYRQSLGQGLEFLIYFQGNSAPDKSGLPSDRFSAERTGGSVSTLTIQRTQQEDSAVYLCASSLDPGASWGYTFGSGTRLTVV.

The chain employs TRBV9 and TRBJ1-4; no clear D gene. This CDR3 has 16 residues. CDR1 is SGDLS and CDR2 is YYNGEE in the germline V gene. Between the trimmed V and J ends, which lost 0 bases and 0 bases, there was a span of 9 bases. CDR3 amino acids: CASSVAAGSTNEKLFF. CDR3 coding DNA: TGTGCCAGCAGCGTAGCGGCAGGATCAACTAATGAAAAACTGTTTTTT.

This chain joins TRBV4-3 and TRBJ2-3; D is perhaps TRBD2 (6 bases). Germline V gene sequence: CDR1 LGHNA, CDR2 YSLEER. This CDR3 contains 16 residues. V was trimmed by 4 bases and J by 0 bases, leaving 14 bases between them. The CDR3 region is CASSLELAVSTDTQYF. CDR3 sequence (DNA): TGCGCCAGCAGCCTCGAGTTAGCGGTTAGCACAGATACGCAGTATTTT.

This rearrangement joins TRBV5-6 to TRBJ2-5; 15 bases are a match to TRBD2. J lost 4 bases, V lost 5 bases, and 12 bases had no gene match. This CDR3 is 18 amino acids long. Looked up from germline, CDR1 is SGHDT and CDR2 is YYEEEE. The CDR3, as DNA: TGTGCCAGCAGGACTTACGGGACTAGCGGGGGGCAGGGAGAGACCCAGTACTTC. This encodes CASRTYGTSGGQGETQYF.

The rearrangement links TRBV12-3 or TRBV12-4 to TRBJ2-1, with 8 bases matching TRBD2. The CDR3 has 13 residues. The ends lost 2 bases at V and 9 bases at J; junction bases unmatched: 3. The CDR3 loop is CASSLYGGGEQFF. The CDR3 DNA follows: TGTGCCAGCAGTTTATACGGGGGGGGTGAGCAGTTCTTC.

This CDR3 is CASSKWATNEKLFF. The CDR3 DNA reads as TGTGCCAGTAGTAAATGGGCCACTAATGAAAAACTGTTTTTT. The rearrangement joins TRBV19 to TRBJ1-4, with D unclear. CDR3 length: 14 amino acids. Trimming cost V 4 bases and J 2 bases, with 8 bases left between them. CDR1 LNHDA and CDR2 SQIVND come from the germline V gene (reference sequence).

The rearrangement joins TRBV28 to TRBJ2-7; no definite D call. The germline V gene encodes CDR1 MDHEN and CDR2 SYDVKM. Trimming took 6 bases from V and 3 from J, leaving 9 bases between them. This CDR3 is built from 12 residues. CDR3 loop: CASSLDGYEQYF. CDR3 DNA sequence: TGTGCCAGCAGCTTGGACGGCTACGAGCAGTACTTC.

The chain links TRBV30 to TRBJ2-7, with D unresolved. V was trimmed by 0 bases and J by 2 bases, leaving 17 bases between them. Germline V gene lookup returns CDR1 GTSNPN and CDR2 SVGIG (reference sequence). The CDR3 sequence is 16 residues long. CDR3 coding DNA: TGTGCCTGGAGTGTTTTGGTCAAGAGCCCTACCTACGAGCAGTACTTC. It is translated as CAWSVLVKSPTYEQYF.

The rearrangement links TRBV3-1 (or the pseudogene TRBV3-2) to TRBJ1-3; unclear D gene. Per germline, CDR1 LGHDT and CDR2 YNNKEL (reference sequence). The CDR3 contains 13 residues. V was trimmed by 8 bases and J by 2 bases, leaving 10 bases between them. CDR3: CASLSRPGNTIYF. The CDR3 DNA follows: TGTGCCAGCCTCAGCCGGCCTGGAAACACCATATATTTT.

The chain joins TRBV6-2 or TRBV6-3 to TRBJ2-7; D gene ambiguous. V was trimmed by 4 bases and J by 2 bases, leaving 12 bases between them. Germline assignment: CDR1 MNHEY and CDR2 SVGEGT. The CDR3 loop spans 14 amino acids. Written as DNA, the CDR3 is TGTGCCAGCAGTTTACCCGGCCGAACCTACGAGCAGTACTTC. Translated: CASSLPGRTYEQYF.

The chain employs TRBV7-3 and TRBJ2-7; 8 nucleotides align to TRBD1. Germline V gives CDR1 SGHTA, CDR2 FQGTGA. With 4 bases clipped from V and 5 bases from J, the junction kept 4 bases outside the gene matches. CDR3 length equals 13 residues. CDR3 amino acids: CASSYQDRDEQYF. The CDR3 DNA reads TGTGCCAGCAGCTATCAGGACAGGGACGAGCAGTACTTC.

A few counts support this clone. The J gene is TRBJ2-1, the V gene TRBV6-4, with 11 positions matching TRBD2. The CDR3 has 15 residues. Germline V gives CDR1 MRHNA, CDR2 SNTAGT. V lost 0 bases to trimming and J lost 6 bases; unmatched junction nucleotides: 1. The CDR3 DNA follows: TGTGCCAGCAGTGACTCTAGCGGGGGGGCCAATGAGCAGTTCTTC. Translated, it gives CASSDSSGGANEQFF.

CDR3 sequence reads: CASSLGRVYGYTF. The CDR3 DNA follows: TGTGCCAGCAGCTTAGGCAGGGTATATGGCTACACCTTC. V gene TRBV5-8 combines with J gene TRBJ1-2; D might be TRBD1 (5 bases). Germline V gene sequence: CDR1 SGHTS, CDR2 YDEGEE. The CDR3 has 13 amino acids. Trimming pared 2 bases from V and 5 bases from J, leaving 10 bases between.

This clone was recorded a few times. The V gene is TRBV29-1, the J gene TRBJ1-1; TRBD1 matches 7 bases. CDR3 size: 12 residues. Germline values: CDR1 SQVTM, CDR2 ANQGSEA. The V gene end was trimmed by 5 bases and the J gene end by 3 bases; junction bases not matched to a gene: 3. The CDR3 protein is CSVYRGYTEAFF. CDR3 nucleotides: TGCAGCGTTTACAGGGGCTACACTGAAGCTTTCTTT.

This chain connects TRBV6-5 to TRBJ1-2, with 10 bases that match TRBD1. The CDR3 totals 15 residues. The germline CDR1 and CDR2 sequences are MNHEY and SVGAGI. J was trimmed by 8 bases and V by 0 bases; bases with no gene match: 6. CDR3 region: CASSYSTGGAGGYTF. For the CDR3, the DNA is TGTGCCAGCAGTTACTCGACAGGGGGCGCAGGGGGCTACACCTTC.

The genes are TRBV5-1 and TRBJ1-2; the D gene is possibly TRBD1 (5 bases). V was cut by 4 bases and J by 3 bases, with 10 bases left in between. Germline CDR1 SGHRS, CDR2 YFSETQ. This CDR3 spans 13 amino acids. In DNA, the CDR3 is TGCGCCAGCAGCCCGGGCAGGGACTATGGCTACACCTTC. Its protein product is CASSPGRDYGYTF.

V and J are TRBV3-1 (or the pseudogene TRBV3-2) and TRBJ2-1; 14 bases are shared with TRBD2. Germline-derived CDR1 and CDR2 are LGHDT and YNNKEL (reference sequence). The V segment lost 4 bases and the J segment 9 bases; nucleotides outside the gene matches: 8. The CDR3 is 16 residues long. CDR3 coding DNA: TGTGCCAGCAGCCCCCGGACTAGCGGGGGGTGGGGTGAGCAGTTCTTC. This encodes CASSPRTSGGWGEQFF.